These T cell receptor beta chains were read from a single sample in a study of cytomegalovirus exposure and HLA in healthy donors. Data came from immunoSEQ multiplex PCR; TCRdb stores just in-frame clones and leaves some out. Of roughly 150,000 clones listed, roughly 85% are singletons. Input material: PBMCs. The receptors stem from a man aged 35-49 years in good health and CMV-seropositive. The CDR3 runs from the conserved cysteine through the conserved F or W. Fields, in order: clone size, J gene, D gene, V gene, CDR3 protein, CDR3 DNA. A D gene is named only where the DNA matches it firmly. Size is stated for part of the rows, as once, few or many counts, or as a class when the clone is expanded.

- | TRBJ1-2 | TRBD1 | TRBV19 | CASSTLYSRQGAHGYTF | TGTGCCAGTAGTACCCTATATAGTAGACAGGGGGCCCATGGCTACACCTTC
- | TRBJ1-1 | - | TRBV10-2 | CASSTTGFSTEAFF | TGCGCCAGCAGTACTACAGGGTTTAGCACTGAAGCTTTCTTT
- | TRBJ2-1 | - | TRBV28 | CASRGGGSYNEQFF | TGTGCCAGCAGGGGGGGAGGCTCCTACAATGAGCAGTTCTTC
- | TRBJ2-1 | - | TRBV29-1 | CSVGHINEQFF | TGCAGCGTCGGACATATCAATGAGCAGTTCTTC
- | TRBJ2-3 | TRBD1 | TRBV18 | CASSPNQGAQDTQYF | TGTGCCAGCTCACCCAATCAGGGGGCGCAGGATACGCAGTATTTT
few | TRBJ2-7 | TRBD1 | TRBV5-1 | CASSPGQSTYEQYF | TGCGCCAGCAGCCCGGGACAGTCGACCTACGAGCAGTACTTC
- | TRBJ2-3 | - | TRBV1 | CTSSHGLAGGPDPSTDTQYF | TGCACCAGCAGCCACGGACTAGCGGGAGGTCCGGACCCTAGCACAGATACGCAGTATTTT
- | TRBJ2-7 | - | TRBV2 | CASSEAHQAGGYEQYF | TGTGCCAGCAGTGAAGCGCATCAAGCCGGAGGGTACGAGCAGTACTTC
- | TRBJ1-2 | - | TRBV9 | CASSVESYGDGYTF | TGTGCCAGCAGCGTAGAGTCCTACGGGGATGGCTACACCTTC
- | TRBJ2-3 | - | TRBV7-2 | CASSLARGHSRTDTQYF | TGTGCCAGCAGCTTAGCGCGCGGACATTCCCGCACAGATACGCAGTATTTT
- | TRBJ1-5 | TRBD1 | TRBV4-2 | CASSQSRTGNQPQHF | TGTGCCAGCAGCCAAAGCCGGACAGGGAATCAGCCCCAGCATTTT
- | TRBJ2-5 | TRBD2 | TRBV19 | CASSNSGRGETQYF | TGTGCCAGTAGCAACAGCGGGAGGGGGGAGACCCAGTACTTC
- | TRBJ2-7 | - | TRBV30 | CAWTREYEQYF | TGTGCCTGGACCCGGGAGTACGAGCAGTACTTC
- | TRBJ2-2 | - | TRBV7-7 | CASSRGRYGELFF | TGTGCCAGCAGCCGGGGGAGGTACGGGGAGCTGTTTTTT
- | TRBJ2-1 | TRBD2 | TRBV6-6 | CASTGTSGEDEQFF | TGTGCCAGCACCGGGACTAGCGGGGAGGATGAGCAGTTCTTC
- | TRBJ2-4 | - | TRBV25-1 | CASSEPRVEYIQYF | TGTGCCAGCAGTGAACCGCGCGTTGAGTACATTCAGTACTTC
- | TRBJ1-1 | - | TRBV7-3 | CASSLGIGGGNTEAFF | TGTGCCAGCAGCTTAGGAATAGGGGGGGGGAACACTGAAGCTTTCTTT
- | TRBJ2-3 | TRBD2 | TRBV27 | CASSLPQTSGSADTQYF | TGTGCCAGCAGTTTACCCCAGACTAGCGGGAGCGCAGATACGCAGTATTTT
- | TRBJ1-1 | - | TRBV6-6 | CASSYSGRGNTEAFF | TGTGCCAGCAGTTACTCCGGGCGGGGGAACACTGAAGCTTTCTTT
- | TRBJ1-5 | - | TRBV28 | CATRGSNQPQHF | TGTGCCACAAGGGGGAGCAATCAGCCCCAGCATTTT
- | TRBJ1-2 | - | TRBV7-9 | CASSLERPERRHTF | TGTGCCAGCAGCTTAGAGAGGCCAGAAAGAAGGCACACCTTC
- | TRBJ2-7 | TRBD2 | TRBV5-1 | CASSPPGLADTYEQYF | TGCGCCAGCAGCCCTCCGGGACTAGCGGATACCTACGAGCAGTACTTC
- | TRBJ2-3 | - | TRBV11-2 | CASSRDSEDTQYF | TGTGCCAGCAGCCGGGACTCTGAGGATACGCAGTATTTT
- | TRBJ1-5 | - | TRBV28 | CASSPSRGKLGNQPQHF | TGTGCCAGCAGCCCAAGCAGGGGCAAGTTGGGCAATCAGCCCCAGCATTTT
- | TRBJ1-2 | - | TRBV6-4 | CASSSYGYTF | TGTGCCAGCAGCAGCTATGGCTACACCTTC
few | TRBJ1-1 | - | TRBV6-5 | CASSFTAAGEAFF | TGTGCCAGCAGTTTTACGGCAGCGGGTGAAGCTTTCTTT
- | TRBJ2-7 | TRBD1 | TRBV18 | CASSSSVRGLDEQYF | TGTGCCAGCTCATCGAGCGTCAGGGGGCTCGACGAGCAGTACTTC
few | TRBJ2-3 | TRBD1 | TRBV6-1 | CASSARTGWSSSTDTQYF | TGTGCCAGCAGTGCTAGGACAGGGTGGAGCTCTAGCACAGATACGCAGTATTTT
- | TRBJ2-7 | TRBD2 | TRBV7-6 | CASSSVSGSRYEQYF | TGTGCCAGCAGCTCAGTTAGCGGGAGTCGCTACGAGCAGTACTTC
- | TRBJ2-5 | - | TRBV5-1 | CASSLAMGGETQYF | TGCGCCAGCAGCTTGGCCATGGGGGGAGAGACCCAGTACTTC
- | TRBJ2-2 | - | TRBV29-1 | CSVGYRGSGGLTGELFF | TGCAGCGTTGGGTATCGGGGGTCCGGCGGGCTTACCGGGGAGCTGTTTTTT
- | TRBJ1-4 | - | TRBV7-9 | CSSSLGDIGPNEKLFF | TGTTCCAGCAGCTTAGGGGACATAGGCCCTAATGAAAAACTGTTTTTT
few | TRBJ2-5 | TRBD2 | TRBV5-1 | CASSNIAGGLQETQYF | TGCGCCAGCAGCAACATAGCGGGAGGCCTTCAAGAGACCCAGTACTTC
- | TRBJ2-7 | TRBD1 | TRBV29-1 | CSVGGQGSYEQYF | TGCAGCGTTGGAGGACAGGGGTCCTACGAGCAGTACTTC
- | TRBJ1-1 | - | TRBV19 | CASSFIVNTEAFF | TGTGCCAGTAGTTTTATTGTGAACACTGAAGCTTTCTTT
few | TRBJ2-7 | TRBD1 | TRBV29-1 | CSVITGTGDGLAYEQYF | TGCAGCGTAATAACCGGGACAGGAGATGGGTTGGCCTACGAGCAGTACTTC
- | TRBJ2-3 | TRBD1 | TRBV27 | CASSRDRGPSGTSTDTQYF | TGTGCCAGCAGTCGGGACAGGGGGCCTAGCGGGACGAGCACAGATACGCAGTATTTT
few | TRBJ2-1 | - | TRBV7-9 | CATLLDSYNEQFF | TGTGCCACCCTACTAGATTCCTACAATGAGCAGTTCTTC
few | TRBJ2-2 | TRBD2 | TRBV27 | CASSRLAGERTGELFF | TGTGCCAGCAGTCGGCTAGCGGGAGAGAGAACCGGGGAGCTGTTTTTT
- | TRBJ1-1 | - | TRBV27 | CASRSSRVEAFF | TGTGCCAGCAGATCCTCCCGGGTAGAAGCTTTCTTT
- | TRBJ2-7 | TRBD1 | TRBV28 | CASRGDRDSYEQYF | TGTGCCAGCAGGGGGGACAGAGACTCCTACGAGCAGTACTTC
- | TRBJ2-5 | - | TRBV28 | CASSRGETQYF | TGTGCCAGCTCGAGGGGGGAGACCCAGTACTTC
- | TRBJ2-1 | - | TRBV7-9 | CASRKEVSSYNEQFF | TGTGCCAGCAGGAAAGAAGTTAGCTCCTACAATGAGCAGTTCTTC
- | TRBJ2-1 | TRBD2 | TRBV11-3 | CASSQMGLAGGEQFF | TGTGCCAGCAGCCAGATGGGACTAGCCGGAGGCGAGCAGTTCTTC